The sequence of this T cell receptor beta chain was determined in a study of blood T cell repertoires in COVID-19. Study details: Nucleic acid was either cDNA or gDNA, and it came from T cells, B-cell-depleted T cells, or PBMCs.

The germline V gene encodes CDR1 SGDLS and CDR2 YYNGEE. Trimming took 0 bases from V and 0 from J; bases not matched to a gene: 0. The CDR3 runs 14 residues. As handled by the study authors: Researchers report that nucleated cell counts were estimated from reference gene primer amplification. The method was immunoSEQ multiplex PCR; TCRdb's version includes in-frame clones alone and lacks a portion of them. From that table come the V and J calls and clone size; the DNA was used to work out D and trimming. The sample lists more than 85,000 clones, more than 70% occurring once. Points on this clone: This CDR3 is also generated by other DNA sequences in the sample.

The gene calls are TRBV9 and TRBJ2-7; 7 nucleotides agree with TRBD2. The sequenced sample consisted of peripheral blood. This TCR derives from a woman between 50 and 59 years old with acute or convalescent COVID-19. As DNA, the CDR3 is TGTGCCAGCAGCGTAGCTAGCGGCTCCTACGAGCAGTACTTC. Translation: CASSVASGSYEQYF.